The sequence of this T cell receptor beta chain was determined in a study of blood T cells in healthy people across ages (dated by TCRdb to the mid-2010s). With regard to the full study: In model experiments, template switching captured about one uniquely barcoded TCR beta cDNA molecule for every two T cells. To avoid experimental bias, donors of different ages were spread randomly across the sequencing lanes. Two additional independent replicas of 1 million unique cDNA reads from the same blood draw were analyzed for two donors (one aged 18 to 30 and one aged 80 or older). Age-related changes in TCR beta repertoire diversity were measured in the study by deep sequencing normalized with unique cDNA molecular identifiers. Four age groups were formed from the donors: young (average about 17 years), middle-aged (approximately 39), aged (roughly 56) and long-lived (more than 75). Results the study describes overall, beyond this receptor: Since profiling was done on bulk unsorted PBMCs, naive and antigen-experienced compartments could not be conclusively compared. The CMV infection status of donors was not known, potentially confounding age-related changes in expanded clonotypes. Observed TCR beta diversity per million T cells fell roughly linearly with age, and a significant reduction was already apparent by age roughly 40. Compared with the aged group, more naive CD4+ T cells, fewer expanded clones and increased TCR diversity were shown by the long-lived group, suggesting age selection. Estimates of total diversity based on one million sequenced T cells were considered lower bounds and underestimates. Observed TCR beta diversity correlated strongly with the percentage of naive T cells measured by flow cytometry.

Library preparation employed 5' RACE. Reads for this sample came from an Illumina HiSeq 2500. A second PCR of about 6 to 12 cycles was run with a J-beta primer mix and a sample-barcoded 5' primer. A template-switch 5' adaptor carrying 12 random nucleotides introduced a unique molecular identifier onto each TCR beta cDNA molecule. Each sample yielded at least 2.5 million CDR3-containing paired-end reads. First-strand cDNA was synthesized from all RNA with the Mint cDNA synthesis kit, primed by a TRBC-specific oligonucleotide. Following uracil-DNA glycosylase treatment, all cDNA underwent a first 18-cycle PCR with the universal primers M1SS and BC2_uni_R. As for the authors' bioinformatics: For normalization, 1 million high-quality reads, each with a distinct molecular identifier, were randomly selected from each sample. Instead of being binned into consensus sequences, reads with shared molecular identifiers were discarded. MiTCR, set to a Q25 quality threshold and the strictest error-elimination algorithm, was used for CDR3 identification, clonotype clustering and error correction. A nonparametric unseen species model using Euler transformation provided a lower-bound estimate of total TCR beta diversity. The public sequencing data were trimmed at Q25 with fastp and processed into clonotypes with MiXCR by TCRdb, which kept only in-frame beta chains. Rows with one shared CDR3 protein collapse into an entry with the most common genes and DNA. V and J calls and clone size were set by TCRdb, not the authors. The sample includes 870,000 or so distinct CDR3 sequences, with 25% to 30% observed a single time. The top ten hold around 15% of the sample.

This clonotype was detected a few times. Its target antigen remains unknown. No much larger clone is present one base from it, and per-base qualities are unavailable. The CDR3 has 19 amino acids, counting the end cysteine and phenylalanine. Left in the record is the CDR3 DNA by itself, 57 bases read in frame from the first base. V and J lose 2 bases and 1 base, and a span of 23 bases separates them. CDR1 SGHVS and CDR2 FQNEAQ are derived from the germline V gene. The roughly 37 donors, aged about 6 to 100 years, were systemically healthy Caucasian individuals from Russia. Each donor gave ten milliliters of peripheral blood, collected into EDTA-treated Vacutainer tubes. Ficoll-Paque density-gradient centrifugation was used to isolate PBMCs, with at least 6.5 million per sample. Trizol reagent was used to extract total RNA from the PBMCs, yielding at least 6 micrograms per sample. Naive CD45RAhigh/CD27high T cell percentages were measured by flow cytometry on a PBMC aliquot from every donor.

Recombination connected TRBV7-8 to TRBJ1-1, with a tentative D gene TRBD1 over 6 matching bases. The clonotype comes from a woman at least 80 years old in good health. Sequenced material: blood. The nucleotide sequence is TGTGCCAGCAGCTTATACAGGGTGGAACGTAAACAGAAGAACACTGAAGCTTTCTTT. It encodes CASSLYRVERKQKNTEAFF.